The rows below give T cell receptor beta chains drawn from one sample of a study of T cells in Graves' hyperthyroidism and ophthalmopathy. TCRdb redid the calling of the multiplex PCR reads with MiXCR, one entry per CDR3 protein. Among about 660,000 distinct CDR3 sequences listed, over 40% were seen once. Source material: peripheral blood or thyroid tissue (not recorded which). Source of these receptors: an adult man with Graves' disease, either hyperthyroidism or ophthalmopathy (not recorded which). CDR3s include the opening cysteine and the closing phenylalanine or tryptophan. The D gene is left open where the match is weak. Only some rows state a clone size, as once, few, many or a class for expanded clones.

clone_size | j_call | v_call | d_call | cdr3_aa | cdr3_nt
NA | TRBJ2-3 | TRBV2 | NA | CASSLSADTQYF | TGTGCCAGCAGTTTATCGGCAGATACGCAGTATTTT
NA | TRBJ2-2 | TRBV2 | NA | CASTHGTRRTGELFF | TGTGCCAGCACTCACGGGACACGGAGGACCGGGGAGCTGTTTTTT
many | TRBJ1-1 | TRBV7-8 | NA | CASSPREGNTEAFF | TGTGCCAGCAGCCCCCGGGAAGGGAACACTGAAGCTTTCTTT
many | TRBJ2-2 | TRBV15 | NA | CATSRGRGFGTGELFF | TGTGCCACCAGCAGAGGTCGGGGGTTCGGGACCGGGGAGCTGTTTTTT
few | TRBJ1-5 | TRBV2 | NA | CASVKEYSNQPQHF | TGTGCCAGCGTGAAGGAGTATAGCAATCAGCCCCAGCATTTT
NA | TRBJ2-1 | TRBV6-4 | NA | CASSDSEGSEQFF | TGTGCCAGCAGTGATTCGGAGGGCTCGGAGCAGTTCTTC
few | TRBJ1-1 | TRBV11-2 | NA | CASSLWGGLSITEAFF | TGTGCCAGCAGCTTATGGGGGGGCCTTTCAATCACTGAAGCTTTCTTT
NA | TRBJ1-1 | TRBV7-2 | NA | CASSYSVPRETEAFF | TGTGCCAGCAGTTACTCGGTCCCAAGGGAGACTGAAGCTTTCTTT
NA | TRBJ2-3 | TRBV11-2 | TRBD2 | CASNDRAGSQTDTQYF | TGTGCCAGCAACGACCGAGCGGGGTCTCAGACAGATACGCAGTATTTT
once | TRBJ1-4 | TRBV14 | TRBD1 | CASSQRQGATNEKLFF | TGTGCCAGCTCACAAAGACAGGGAGCAACTAATGAAAAACTGTTTTTT
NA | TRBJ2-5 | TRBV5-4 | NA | CASSLESSSWETQYF | TGTGCCAGCAGCTTGGAGAGTTCTAGCTGGGAGACCCAGTACTTC
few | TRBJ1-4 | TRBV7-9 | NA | CASSLTGSEKLFF | TGTGCCAGCAGCTTAACAGGGAGCGAAAAACTGTTTTTT
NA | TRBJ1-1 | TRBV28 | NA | CASSLRAGFEDEAFF | TGTGCCAGCAGCCTACGGGCAGGGTTTGAGGATGAAGCTTTCTTT
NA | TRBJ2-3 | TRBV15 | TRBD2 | CATSSFASGRADTQYF | TGTGCCACCAGCAGCTTTGCTAGCGGGAGGGCAGATACGCAGTATTTT
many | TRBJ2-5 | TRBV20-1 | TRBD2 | CSACALGLAGLETQYF | TGCAGTGCTTGCGCCTTAGGACTAGCGGGTTTGGAGACCCAGTACTTC
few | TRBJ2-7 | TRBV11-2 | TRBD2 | CASSWGLAGGQRREQYF | TGTGCCAGCAGCTGGGGACTAGCGGGAGGGCAAAGAAGGGAGCAGTACTTC
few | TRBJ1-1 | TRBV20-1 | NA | CSASPPGHLNTEAFF | TGCAGTGCTAGCCCTCCGGGACACCTGAACACTGAAGCTTTCTTT
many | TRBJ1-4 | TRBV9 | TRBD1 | CASSVGDRSNEKLFF | TGTGCCAGCAGCGTAGGGGACAGGAGTAATGAAAAACTGTTTTTT
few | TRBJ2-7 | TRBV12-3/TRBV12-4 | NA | CASSGNFYEQYF | TGTGCCAGCAGTGGGAACTTCTACGAGCAGTACTTC
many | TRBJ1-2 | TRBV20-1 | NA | CSVTQGDYGYTF | TGCAGTGTCACACAGGGTGACTATGGCTACACCTTC
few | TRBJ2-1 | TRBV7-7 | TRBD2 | CASSSSGRWDEQFF | TGTGCTAGCAGCTCTAGCGGGAGGTGGGATGAGCAGTTCTTC
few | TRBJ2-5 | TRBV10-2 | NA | CASSENRRGPRGETQYF | TGCGCCAGCAGTGAGAATAGACGGGGGCCCCGGGGAGAGACCCAGTACTTC
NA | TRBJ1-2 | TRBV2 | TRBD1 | CASRSGQGDSGYTF | TGTGCCAGCCGGTCGGGACAGGGAGACTCTGGCTACACCTTC
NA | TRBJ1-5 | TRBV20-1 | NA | CSARDDSNQPQHF | TGCAGTGCTAGGGACGACAGCAATCAGCCCCAGCATTTT
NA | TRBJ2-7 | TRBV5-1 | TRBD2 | CASSLVAGGPEGYEQYF | TGCGCCAGCAGCTTGGTGGCGGGAGGGCCAGAGGGTTACGAGCAGTACTTC
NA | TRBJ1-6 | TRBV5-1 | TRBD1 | CASSVGLLGTGSSPLHF | TGCGCCAGCAGCGTCGGACTTTTGGGGACAGGGAGTTCACCCCTCCACTTT
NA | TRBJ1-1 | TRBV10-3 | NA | CAIAQSRGSNEAFF | TGTGCCATCGCTCAAAGCCGGGGCTCAAATGAAGCTTTCTTT
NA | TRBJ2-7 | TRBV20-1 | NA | CSARGRERYEQYF | TGCAGTGCTAGAGGGAGGGAGCGTTACGAGCAGTACTTC
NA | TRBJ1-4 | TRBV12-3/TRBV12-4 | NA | CASSAVQELNEKLFF | TGTGCCAGCAGCGCGGTACAGGAACTTAATGAAAAACTGTTTTTT
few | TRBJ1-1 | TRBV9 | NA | CASSASLRNTEAFF | TGTGCCAGCAGCGCGTCCCTTCGGAACACTGAAGCTTTCTTT
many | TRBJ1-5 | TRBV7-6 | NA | CASSRDGYNQPQHF | TGTGCCAGCAGCCGGGACGGTTACAATCAGCCCCAGCATTTT
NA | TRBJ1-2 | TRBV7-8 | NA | CASTSGKDYGYTF | TGTGCCAGCACCTCCGGGAAGGACTATGGCTACACCTTC
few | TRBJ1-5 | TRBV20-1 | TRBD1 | CSASMILGTGNQPQHF | TGCAGTGCTAGCATGATCCTTGGGACAGGCAATCAGCCCCAGCATTTT
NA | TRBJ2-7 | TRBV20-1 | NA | CSARERDPYEQYF | TGCAGTGCTAGAGAGAGGGACCCCTACGAGCAGTACTTC
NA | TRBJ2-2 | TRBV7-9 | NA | CASSLEGSSRATGELFF | TGTGCCAGCAGCTTGGAGGGCAGCTCGAGGGCGACCGGGGAGCTGTTTTTT
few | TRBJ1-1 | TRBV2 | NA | CAIYREMNTEAFF | TGTGCCATCTACAGGGAAATGAACACTGAAGCTTTCTTT
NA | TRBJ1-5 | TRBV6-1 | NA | CASLGVRQPQHF | TGTGCCAGCCTCGGGGTGCGCCAGCCCCAGCATTTT
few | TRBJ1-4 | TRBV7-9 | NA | CASSPGNPRRSEKLFF | TGTGCCAGCAGCCCCGGGAACCCGCGAAGGAGTGAAAAACTGTTTTTT
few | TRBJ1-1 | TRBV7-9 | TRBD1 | CASSQATTGATEAFF | TGTGCCAGCAGCCAGGCGACTACAGGGGCGACTGAAGCTTTCTTT
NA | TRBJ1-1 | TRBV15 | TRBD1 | CATSRTGTDTEAFF | TGTGCCACCAGCAGAACCGGGACAGACACTGAAGCTTTCTTT
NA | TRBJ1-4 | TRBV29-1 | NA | CSVASVDEKLFF | TGCAGCGTTGCCAGTGTCGATGAAAAACTGTTTTTT
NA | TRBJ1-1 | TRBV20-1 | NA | CSARVFQGWVTEAFF | TGCAGTGCTAGAGTCTTTCAGGGTTGGGTCACTGAAGCTTTCTTT
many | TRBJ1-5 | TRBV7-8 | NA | CASSLGFSNQPQHF | TGTGCCAGCAGCTTAGGATTCAGCAATCAGCCCCAGCATTTT
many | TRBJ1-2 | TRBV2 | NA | CASSPGRGTYYGYTF | TGTGCCAGCAGTCCTGGCAGGGGCACATACTATGGCTACACCTTC
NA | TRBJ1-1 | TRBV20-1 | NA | CSARDTRPGEAFF | TGCAGTGCTAGAGATACTCGCCCGGGTGAAGCTTTCTTT
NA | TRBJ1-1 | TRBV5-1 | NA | CASSPDSSGTEAFF | TGCGCCAGCAGCCCGGACAGTAGTGGCACTGAAGCTTTCTTT
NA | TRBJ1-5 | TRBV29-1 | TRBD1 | CSSPTGTVNQPQHF | TGCAGCTCCCCAACCGGGACAGTCAATCAGCCCCAGCATTTT
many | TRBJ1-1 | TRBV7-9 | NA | CASSLELRNTEAFF | TGTGCCAGCAGCTTGGAACTTCGAAACACTGAAGCTTTCTTT
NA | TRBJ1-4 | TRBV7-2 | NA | CASSLAWGGTNEKLFF | TGTGCCAGCAGCTTAGCGTGGGGCGGAACTAATGAAAAACTGTTTTTT